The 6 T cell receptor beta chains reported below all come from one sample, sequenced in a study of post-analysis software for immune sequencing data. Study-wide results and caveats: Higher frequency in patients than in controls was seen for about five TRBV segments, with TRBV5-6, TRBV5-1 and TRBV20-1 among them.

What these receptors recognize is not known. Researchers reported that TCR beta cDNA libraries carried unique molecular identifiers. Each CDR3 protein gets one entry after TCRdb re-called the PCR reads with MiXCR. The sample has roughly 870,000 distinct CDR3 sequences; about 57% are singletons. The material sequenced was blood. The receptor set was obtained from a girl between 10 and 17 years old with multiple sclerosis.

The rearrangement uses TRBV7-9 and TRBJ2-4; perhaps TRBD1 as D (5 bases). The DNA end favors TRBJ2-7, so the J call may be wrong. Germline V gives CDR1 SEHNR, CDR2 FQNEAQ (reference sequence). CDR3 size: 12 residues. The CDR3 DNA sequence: TGTGCCAGCAGCAGACAGAGCTACGAGCAGTACTTC. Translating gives CASSRQSYEQYF.

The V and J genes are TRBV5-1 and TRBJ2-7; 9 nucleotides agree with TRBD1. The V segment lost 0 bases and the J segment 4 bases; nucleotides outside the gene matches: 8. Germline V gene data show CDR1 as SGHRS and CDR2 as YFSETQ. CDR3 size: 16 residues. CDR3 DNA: TGCGCCAGCAGCTTGGCGGTGGGACAGGGTATGTACGAGCAGTACTTC. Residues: CASSLAVGQGMYEQYF.

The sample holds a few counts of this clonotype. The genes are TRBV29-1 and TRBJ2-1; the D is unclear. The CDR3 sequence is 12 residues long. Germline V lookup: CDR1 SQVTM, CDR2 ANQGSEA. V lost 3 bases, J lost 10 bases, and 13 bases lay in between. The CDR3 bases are TGCAGCGTTGATGAATGGCAACAGGAGCAGTTCTTC. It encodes CSVDEWQQEQFF.

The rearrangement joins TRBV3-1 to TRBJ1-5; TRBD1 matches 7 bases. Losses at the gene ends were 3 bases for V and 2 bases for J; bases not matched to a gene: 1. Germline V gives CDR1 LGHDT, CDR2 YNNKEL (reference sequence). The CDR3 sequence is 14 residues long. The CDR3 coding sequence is TGTGCCAGCAGCCATGGACAGGGCAATCAGCCCCAGCATTTT. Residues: CASSHGQGNQPQHF.

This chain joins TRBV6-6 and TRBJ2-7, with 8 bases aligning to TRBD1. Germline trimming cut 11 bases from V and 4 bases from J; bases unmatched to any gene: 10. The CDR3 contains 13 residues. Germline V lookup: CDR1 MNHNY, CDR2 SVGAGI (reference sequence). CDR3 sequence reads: CAVGQGLQYEQYF. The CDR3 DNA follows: TGTGCCGTAGGACAGGGTCTTCAGTACGAGCAGTACTTC.

Here the CDR3 DNA reads TGTGCCAGCAGTGAGCTGGGACAGGGGGCACACGAGCAGTACTTC. The encoded protein is CASSELGQGAHEQYF. The V gene is TRBV25-1, the J gene TRBJ2-7; TRBD1 aligns across 12 bases. Looked up from germline, CDR1 is MGHDK and CDR2 is SYGVNS. Trimming removed 3 bases from V and 5 bases from J; junction bases left unmatched: 5. This CDR3 comprises 15 residues.